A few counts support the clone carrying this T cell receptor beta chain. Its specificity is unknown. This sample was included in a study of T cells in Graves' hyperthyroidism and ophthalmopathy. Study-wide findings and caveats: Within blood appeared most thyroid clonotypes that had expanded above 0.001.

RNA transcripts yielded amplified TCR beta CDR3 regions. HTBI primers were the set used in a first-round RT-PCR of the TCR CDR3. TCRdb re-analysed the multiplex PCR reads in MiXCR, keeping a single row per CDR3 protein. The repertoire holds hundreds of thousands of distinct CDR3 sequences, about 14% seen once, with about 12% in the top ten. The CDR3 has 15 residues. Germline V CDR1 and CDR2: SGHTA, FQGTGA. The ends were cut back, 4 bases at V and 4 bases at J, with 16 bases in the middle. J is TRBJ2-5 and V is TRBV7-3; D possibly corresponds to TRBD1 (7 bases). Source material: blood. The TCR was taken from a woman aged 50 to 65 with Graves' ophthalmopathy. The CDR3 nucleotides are TGTGCCAGCAGCTCCACGGGGACAGCGGGAGAGACCCAGTACTTC. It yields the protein CASSSTGTAGETQYF.